The clone carrying this T cell receptor beta chain has more than one count but fewer than ten. The sample comes from a study of blood T cell repertoires in COVID-19. Study-level information: Some COVID-19 samples were acute and others convalescent; all came from the United States, Italy and Spain. In each case, the material was cDNA or gDNA derived from T cells, B-cell-depleted T cells, or PBMCs.

The authors' processing: Estimated nucleated cell counts came from reference gene primer amplification. The protocol was immunoSEQ multiplex PCR, while the TCRdb copy is restricted to in-frame clones and leaves out a portion. V and J calls and clone size are those listed in that table; D and trimming were worked out from the DNA. The sample consists of 250,000 to 350,000 clones, around nine tenths of them appearing once. The CDR3 spans 12 residues. Germline V CDR1 and CDR2: SNHLY, FYNNEI. With 4 bases removed from V and 0 bases from J, the gap between germline ends came to 3 bases. This sequence was found in a woman aged 60-70 years with acute or convalescent COVID-19. The sequenced sample was peripheral blood. This sequence joins TRBV2 and TRBJ1-2; D gene unclear. The CDR3 spells CASSGANYGYTF. The CDR3 coding sequence is TGTGCCAGCAGTGGCGCTAACTATGGCTACACCTTC.